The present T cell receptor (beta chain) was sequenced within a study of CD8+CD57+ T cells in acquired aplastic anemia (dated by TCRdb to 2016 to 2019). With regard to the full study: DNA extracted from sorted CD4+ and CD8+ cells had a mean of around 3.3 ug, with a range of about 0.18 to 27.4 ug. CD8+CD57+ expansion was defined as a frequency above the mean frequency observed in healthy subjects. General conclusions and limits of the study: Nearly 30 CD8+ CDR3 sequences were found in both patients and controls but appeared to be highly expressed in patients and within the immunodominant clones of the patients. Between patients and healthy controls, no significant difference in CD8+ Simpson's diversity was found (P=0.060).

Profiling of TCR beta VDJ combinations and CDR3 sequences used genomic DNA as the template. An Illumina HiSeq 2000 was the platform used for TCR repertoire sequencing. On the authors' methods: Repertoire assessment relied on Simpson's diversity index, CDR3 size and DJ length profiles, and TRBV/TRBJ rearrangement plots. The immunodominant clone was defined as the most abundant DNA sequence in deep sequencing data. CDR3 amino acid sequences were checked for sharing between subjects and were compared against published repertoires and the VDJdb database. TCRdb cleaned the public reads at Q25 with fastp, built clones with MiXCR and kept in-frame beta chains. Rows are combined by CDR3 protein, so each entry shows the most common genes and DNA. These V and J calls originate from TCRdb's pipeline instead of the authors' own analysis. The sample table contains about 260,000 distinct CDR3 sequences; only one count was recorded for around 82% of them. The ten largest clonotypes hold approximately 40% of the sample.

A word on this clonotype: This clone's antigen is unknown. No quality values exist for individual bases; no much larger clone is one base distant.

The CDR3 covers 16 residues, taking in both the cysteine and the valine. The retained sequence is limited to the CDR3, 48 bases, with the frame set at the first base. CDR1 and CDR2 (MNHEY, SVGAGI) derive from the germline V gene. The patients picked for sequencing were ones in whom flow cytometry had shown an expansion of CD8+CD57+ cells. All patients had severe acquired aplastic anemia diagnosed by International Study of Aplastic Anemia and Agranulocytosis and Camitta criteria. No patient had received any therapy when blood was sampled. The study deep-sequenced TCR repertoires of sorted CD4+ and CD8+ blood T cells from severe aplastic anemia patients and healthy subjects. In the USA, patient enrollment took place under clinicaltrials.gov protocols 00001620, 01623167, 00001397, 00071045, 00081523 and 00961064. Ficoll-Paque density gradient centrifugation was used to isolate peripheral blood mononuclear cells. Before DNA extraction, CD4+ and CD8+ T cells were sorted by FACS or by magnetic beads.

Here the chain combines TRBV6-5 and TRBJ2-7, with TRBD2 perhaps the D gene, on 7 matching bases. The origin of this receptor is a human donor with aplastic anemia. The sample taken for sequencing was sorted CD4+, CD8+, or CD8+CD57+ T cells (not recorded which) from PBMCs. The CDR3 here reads CVSSPGGGDGQAEQYV. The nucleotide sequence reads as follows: TGTGTCAGCAGCCCGGGGGGCGGGGACGGCCAGGCCGAGCAGTACGTC.